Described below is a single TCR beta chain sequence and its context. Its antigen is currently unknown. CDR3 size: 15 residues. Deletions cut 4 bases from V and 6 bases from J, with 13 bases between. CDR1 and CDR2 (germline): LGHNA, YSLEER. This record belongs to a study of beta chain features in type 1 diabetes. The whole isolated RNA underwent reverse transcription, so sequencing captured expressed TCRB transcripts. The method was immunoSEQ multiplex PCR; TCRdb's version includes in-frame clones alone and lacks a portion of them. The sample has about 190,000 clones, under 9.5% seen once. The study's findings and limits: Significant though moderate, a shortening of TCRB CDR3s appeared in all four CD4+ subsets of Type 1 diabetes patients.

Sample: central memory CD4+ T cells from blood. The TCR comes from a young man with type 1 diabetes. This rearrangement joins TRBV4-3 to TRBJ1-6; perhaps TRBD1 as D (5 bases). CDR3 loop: CASSPLVGGNSPLHF. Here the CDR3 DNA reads TGCGCCAGCAGCCCCTTGGTGGGGGGTAATTCACCCCTCCACTTT.